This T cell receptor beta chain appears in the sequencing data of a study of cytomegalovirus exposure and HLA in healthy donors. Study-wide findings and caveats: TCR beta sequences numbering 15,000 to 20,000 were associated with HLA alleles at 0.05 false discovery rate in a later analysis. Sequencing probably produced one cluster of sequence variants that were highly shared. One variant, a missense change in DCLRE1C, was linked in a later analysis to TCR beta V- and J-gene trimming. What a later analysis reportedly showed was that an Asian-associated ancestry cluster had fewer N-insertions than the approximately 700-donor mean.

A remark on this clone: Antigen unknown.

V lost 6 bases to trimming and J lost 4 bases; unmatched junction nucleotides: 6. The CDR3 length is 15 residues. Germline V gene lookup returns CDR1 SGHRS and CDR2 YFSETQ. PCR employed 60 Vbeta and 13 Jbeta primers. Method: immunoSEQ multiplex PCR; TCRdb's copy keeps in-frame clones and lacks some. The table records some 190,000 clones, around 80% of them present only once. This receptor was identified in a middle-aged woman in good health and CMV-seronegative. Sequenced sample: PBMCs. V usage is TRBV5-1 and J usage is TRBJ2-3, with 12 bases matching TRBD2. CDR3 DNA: TGCGCCAGCACTCTACCTAGCGGGAGGGCAGATACGCAGTATTTT. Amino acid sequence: CASTLPSGRADTQYF.